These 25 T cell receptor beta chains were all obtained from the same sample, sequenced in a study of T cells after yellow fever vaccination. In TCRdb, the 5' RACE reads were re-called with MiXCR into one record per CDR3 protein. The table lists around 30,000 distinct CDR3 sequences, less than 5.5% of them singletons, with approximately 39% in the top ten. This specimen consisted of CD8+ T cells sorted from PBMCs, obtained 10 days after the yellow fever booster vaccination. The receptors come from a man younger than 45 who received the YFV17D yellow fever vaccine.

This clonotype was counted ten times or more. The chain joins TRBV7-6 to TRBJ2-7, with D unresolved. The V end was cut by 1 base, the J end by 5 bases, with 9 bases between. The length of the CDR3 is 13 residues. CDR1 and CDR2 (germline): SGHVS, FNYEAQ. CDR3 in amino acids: CASSLVSENEQYF. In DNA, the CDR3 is TGTGCCAGCAGCTTAGTGTCAGAAAACGAGCAGTACTTC.

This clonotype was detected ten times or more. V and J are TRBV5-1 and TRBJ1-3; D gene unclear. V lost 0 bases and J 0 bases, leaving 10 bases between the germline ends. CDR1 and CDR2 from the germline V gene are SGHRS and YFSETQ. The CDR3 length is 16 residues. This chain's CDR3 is CASSLGYSTSGNTIYF. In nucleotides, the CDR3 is TGCGCCAGCAGCTTGGGCTATTCGACCTCTGGAAACACCATATATTTT.

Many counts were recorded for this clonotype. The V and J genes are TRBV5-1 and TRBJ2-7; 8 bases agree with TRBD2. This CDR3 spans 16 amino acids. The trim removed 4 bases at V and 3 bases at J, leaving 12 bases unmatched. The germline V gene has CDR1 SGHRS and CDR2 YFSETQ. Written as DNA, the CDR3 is TGCGCCAGCAGCCCATCAGCGGGAGAAGCGGACTACGAGCAGTACTTC. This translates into CASSPSAGEADYEQYF.

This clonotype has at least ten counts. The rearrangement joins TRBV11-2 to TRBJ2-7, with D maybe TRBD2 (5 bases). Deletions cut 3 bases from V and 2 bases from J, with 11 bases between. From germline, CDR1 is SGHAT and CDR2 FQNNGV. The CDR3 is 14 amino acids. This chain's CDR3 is CASSFTGSTYEQYF. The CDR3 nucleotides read TGTGCCAGCAGCTTCACGGGAAGCACCTACGAGCAGTACTTC.

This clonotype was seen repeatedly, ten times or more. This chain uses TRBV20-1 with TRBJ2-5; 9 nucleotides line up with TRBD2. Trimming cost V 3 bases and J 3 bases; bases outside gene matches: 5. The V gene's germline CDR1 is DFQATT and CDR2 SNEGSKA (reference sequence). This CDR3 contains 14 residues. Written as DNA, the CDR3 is TGCAGTGCTAGTAGATTAGCGGGAGAAGAGACCCAGTACTTC. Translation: CSASRLAGEETQYF.

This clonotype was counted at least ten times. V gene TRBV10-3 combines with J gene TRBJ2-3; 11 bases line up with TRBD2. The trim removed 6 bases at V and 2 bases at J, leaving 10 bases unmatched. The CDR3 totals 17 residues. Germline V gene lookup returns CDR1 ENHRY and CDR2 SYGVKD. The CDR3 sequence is CAIRLAGGSSPTDTQYF. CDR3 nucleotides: TGTGCCATCAGGCTAGCGGGAGGATCCTCGCCCACAGATACGCAGTATTTT.

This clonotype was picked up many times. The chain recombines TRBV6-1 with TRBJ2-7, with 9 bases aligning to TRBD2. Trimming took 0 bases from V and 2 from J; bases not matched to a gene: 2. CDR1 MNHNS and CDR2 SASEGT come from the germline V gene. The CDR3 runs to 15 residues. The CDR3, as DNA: TGTGCCAGCAGTGAAGCCCTAGCGGGGCCCTACGAGCAGTACTTC. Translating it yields CASSEALAGPYEQYF.

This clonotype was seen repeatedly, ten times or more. CDR3: CASSLLKREWGDTQYF. The CDR3 DNA follows: TGTGCCAGCAGCCTACTTAAGCGGGAGTGGGGAGATACGCAGTATTTT. The chain has TRBV28 and TRBJ2-3, with 8 bases fitting TRBD2. The CDR3 is made up of 16 amino acids. With 6 bases clipped from V and 5 bases from J, the junction kept 13 bases outside the gene matches. Germline assignment: CDR1 MDHEN and CDR2 SYDVKM.

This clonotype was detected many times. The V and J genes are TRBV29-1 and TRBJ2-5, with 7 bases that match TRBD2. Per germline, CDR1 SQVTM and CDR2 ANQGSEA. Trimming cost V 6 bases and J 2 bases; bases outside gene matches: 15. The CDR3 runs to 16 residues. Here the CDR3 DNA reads TGCAGCGTCGAGGGGTGGACTAGTATGCAACAAGAGACCCAGTACTTC. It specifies CSVEGWTSMQQETQYF.

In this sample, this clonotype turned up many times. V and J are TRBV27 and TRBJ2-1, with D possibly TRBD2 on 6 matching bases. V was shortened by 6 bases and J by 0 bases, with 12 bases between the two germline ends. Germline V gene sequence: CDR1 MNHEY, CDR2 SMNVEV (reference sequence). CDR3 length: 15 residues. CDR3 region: CASRLGGSSYNEQFF. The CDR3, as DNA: TGTGCCAGCAGACTGGGGGGTAGCTCCTACAATGAGCAGTTCTTC.

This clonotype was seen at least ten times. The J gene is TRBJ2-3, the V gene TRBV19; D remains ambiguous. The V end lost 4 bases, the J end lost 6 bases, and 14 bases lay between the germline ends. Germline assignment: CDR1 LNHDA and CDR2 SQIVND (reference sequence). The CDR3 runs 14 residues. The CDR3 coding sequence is TGTGCCAGTAGTAATGATCGTGCTATGGATACGCAGTATTTT. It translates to CASSNDRAMDTQYF.

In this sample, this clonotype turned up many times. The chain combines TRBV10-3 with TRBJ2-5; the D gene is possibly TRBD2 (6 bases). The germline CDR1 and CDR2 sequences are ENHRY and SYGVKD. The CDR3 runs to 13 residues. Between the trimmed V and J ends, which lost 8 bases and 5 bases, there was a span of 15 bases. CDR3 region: CAIGGLDLETQYF. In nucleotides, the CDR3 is TGTGCCATCGGGGGACTCGATCTTGAGACCCAGTACTTC.

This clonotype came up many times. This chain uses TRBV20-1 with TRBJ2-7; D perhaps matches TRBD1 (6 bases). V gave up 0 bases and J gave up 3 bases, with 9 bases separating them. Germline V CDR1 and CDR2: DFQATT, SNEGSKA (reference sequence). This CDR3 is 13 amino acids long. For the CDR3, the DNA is TGCAGTGCTAGAGAGGGCAGGGGCTACGAGCAGTACTTC. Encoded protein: CSAREGRGYEQYF.

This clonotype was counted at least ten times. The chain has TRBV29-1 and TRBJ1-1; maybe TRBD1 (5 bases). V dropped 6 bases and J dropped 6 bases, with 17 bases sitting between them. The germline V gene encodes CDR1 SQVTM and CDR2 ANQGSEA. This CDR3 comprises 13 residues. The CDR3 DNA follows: TGCAGCGTCGCGGGGGGAAGGGTGGCTGAAGCTTTCTTT. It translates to CSVAGGRVAEAFF.

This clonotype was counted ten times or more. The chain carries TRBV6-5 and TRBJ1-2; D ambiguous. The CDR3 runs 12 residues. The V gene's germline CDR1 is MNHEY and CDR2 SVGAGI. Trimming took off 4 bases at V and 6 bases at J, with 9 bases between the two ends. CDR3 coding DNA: TGTGCCAGCAGTTCCCGAGGCGATGGCTACACCTTC. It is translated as CASSSRGDGYTF.

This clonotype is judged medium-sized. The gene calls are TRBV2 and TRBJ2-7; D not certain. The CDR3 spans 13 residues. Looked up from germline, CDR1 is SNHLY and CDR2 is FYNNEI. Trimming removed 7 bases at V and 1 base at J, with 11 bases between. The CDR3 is CASTLSDSYEQYF. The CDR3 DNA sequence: TGTGCCAGCACCCTTTCGGATTCCTACGAGCAGTACTTC.

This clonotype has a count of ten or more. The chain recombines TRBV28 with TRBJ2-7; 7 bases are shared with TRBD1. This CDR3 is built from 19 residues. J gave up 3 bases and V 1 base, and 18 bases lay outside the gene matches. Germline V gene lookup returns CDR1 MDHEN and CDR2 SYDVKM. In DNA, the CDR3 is TGTGCCAGCAGTTTATTTGGGACAGATTCCCCCGGGTTAATCTACGAGCAGTACTTC. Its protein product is CASSLFGTDSPGLIYEQYF.

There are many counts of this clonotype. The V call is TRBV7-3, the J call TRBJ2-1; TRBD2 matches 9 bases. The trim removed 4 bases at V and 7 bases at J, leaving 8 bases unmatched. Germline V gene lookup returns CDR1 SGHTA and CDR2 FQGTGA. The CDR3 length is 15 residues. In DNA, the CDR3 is TGTGCCAGCAGCTCATGGGCGGGAGGGATTAATGAGCAGTTCTTC. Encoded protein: CASSSWAGGINEQFF.

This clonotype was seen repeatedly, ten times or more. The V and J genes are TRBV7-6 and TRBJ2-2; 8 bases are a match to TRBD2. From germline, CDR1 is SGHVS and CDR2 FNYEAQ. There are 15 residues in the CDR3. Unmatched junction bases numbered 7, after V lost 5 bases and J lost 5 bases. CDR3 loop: CASSPPSGLTGELFF. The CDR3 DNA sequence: TGTGCCAGCAGCCCCCCTAGCGGGCTAACCGGGGAGCTGTTTTTT. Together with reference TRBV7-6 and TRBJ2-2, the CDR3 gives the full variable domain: GAGVSQSPRYKVTKRGQDVALRCDPISGHVSLYWYRQALGQGPEFLTYFNYEAQQDKSGLPNDRFSAERPEGSISTLTIQRTEQRDSAMYRCASSPPSGLTGELFFGEGSRLTVL.

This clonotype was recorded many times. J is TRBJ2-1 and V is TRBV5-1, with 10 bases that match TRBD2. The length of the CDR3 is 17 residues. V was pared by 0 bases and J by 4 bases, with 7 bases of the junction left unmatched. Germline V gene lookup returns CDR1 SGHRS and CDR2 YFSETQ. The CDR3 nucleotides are TGCGCCAGCAGCTTGGAGGCTAGCGGGGGTTTTTACAATGAGCAGTTCTTC. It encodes CASSLEASGGFYNEQFF.

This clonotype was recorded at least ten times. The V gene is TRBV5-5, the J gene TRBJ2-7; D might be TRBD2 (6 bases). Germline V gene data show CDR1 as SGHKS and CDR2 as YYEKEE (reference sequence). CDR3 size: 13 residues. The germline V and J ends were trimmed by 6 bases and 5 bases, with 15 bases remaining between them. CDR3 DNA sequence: TGTGCCAGCATGGGTGGAGGGAACCACGAGCAGTACTTC. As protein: CASMGGGNHEQYF.

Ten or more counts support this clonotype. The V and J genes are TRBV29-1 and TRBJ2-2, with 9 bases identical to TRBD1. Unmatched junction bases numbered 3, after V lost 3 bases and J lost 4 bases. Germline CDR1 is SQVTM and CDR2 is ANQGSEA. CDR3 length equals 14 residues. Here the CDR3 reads CSVDTGGFTGELFF. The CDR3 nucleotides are TGCAGCGTTGACACAGGGGGCTTCACCGGGGAGCTGTTTTTT.

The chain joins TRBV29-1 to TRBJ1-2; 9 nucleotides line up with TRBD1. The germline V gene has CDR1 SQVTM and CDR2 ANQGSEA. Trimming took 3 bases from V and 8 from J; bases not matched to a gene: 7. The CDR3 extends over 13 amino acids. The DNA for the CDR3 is TGCAGCGTTGATGGACAGGGGTGGGAAGGCTACACCTTC. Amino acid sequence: CSVDGQGWEGYTF.

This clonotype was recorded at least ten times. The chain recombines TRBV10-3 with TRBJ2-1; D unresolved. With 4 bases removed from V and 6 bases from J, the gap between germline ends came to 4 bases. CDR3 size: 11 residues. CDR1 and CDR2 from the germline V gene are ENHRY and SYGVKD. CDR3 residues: CAISGANEQFF. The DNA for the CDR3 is TGTGCCATCAGTGGCGCCAATGAGCAGTTCTTC.

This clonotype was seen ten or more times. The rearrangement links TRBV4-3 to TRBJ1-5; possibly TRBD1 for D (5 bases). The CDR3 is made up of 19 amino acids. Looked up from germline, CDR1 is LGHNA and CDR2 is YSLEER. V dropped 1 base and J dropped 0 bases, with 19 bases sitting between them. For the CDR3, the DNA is TGCGCCAGCAGCCAAGTCAGAGGAAGGGGTTTATATAGCAATCAGCCCCAGCATTTT. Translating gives CASSQVRGRGLYSNQPQHF.